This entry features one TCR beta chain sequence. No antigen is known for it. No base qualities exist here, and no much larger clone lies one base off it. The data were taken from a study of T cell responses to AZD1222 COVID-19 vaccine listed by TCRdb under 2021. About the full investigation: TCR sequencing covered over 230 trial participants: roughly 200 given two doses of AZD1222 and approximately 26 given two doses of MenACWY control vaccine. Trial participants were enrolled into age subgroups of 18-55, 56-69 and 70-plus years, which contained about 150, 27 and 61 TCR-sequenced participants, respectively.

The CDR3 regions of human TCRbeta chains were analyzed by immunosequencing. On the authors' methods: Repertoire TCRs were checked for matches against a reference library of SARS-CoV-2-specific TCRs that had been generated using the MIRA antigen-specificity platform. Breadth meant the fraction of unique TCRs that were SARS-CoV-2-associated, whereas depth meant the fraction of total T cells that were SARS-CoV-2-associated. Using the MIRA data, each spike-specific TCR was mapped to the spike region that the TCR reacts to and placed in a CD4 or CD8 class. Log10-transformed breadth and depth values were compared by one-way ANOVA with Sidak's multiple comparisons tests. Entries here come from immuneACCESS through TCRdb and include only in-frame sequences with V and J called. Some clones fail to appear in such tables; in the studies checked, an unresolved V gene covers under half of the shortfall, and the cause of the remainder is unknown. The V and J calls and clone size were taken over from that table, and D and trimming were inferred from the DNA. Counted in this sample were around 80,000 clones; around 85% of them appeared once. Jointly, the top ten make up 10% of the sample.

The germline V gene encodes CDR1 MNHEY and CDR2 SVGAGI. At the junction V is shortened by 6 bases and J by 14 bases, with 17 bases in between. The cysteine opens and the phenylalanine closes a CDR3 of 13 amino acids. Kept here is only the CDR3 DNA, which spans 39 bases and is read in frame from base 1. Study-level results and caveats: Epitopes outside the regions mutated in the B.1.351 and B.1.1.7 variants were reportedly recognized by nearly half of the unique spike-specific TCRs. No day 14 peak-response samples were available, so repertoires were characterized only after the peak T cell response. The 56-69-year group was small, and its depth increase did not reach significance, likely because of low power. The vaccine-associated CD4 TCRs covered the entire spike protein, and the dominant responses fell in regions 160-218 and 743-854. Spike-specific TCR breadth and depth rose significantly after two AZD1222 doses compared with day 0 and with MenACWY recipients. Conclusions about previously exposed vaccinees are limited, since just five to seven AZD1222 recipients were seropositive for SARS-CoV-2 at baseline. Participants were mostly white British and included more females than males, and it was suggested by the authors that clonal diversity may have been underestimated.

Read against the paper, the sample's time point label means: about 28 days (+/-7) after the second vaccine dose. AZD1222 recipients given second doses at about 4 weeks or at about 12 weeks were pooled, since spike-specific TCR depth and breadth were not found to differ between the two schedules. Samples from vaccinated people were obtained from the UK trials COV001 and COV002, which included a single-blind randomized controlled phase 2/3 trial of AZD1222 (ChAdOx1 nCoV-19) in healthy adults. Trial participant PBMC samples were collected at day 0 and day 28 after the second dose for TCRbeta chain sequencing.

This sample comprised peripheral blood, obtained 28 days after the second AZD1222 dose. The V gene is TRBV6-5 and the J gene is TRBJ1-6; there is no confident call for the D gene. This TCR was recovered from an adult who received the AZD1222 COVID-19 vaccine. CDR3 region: CASRPDGGLSLHF. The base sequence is TGTGCCAGCAGGCCGGACGGAGGCTTATCCCTCCACTTT.